This T cell receptor (beta chain) was identified during a study of naive and memory T cell subsets. This clonotype has only a few counts. J was trimmed by 9 bases and V by 0 bases; bases with no gene match: 9. CDR1 and CDR2 (germline): LGHNA, YNFKEQ. The CDR3 spans 15 residues. An equimolar mix of two oligonucleotides served as the beta constant-region primer for TRBC1 and TRBC2. The ligated cDNA underwent four PCR rounds using SP2 and nested alpha and beta constant-region primers. TCRdb analysed the UMI-ligation and nested PCR reads with MiXCR anew, one entry per CDR3 protein. The repertoire holds 130,000 or so distinct CDR3 sequences, with roughly 36% as singletons.

This chain links TRBV4-2 with TRBJ1-2, with 8 bases lining up with TRBD1. What was sequenced was central memory CD4+ T cells from blood. The sequence was collected from a human donor in good health. CDR3 sequence reads: CASSQDIRTGRSYTF. In DNA form, the CDR3 reads TGTGCCAGCAGCCAAGATATTCGGACAGGGCGAAGCTACACCTTC.